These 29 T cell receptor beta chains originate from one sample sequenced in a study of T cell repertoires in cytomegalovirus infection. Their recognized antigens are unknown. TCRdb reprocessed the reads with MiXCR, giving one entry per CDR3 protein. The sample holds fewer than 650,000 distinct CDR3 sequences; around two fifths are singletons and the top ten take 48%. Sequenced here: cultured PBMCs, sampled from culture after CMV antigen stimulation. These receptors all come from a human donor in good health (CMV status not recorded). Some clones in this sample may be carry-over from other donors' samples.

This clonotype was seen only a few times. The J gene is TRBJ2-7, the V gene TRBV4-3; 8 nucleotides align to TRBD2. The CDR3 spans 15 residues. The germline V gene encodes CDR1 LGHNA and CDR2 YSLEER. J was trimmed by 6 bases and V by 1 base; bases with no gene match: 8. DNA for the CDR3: TGCGCCAGCAGCCAAGGAGCGGGAGTGTTTGGCGAGCAGTACTTC. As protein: CASSQGAGVFGEQYF.

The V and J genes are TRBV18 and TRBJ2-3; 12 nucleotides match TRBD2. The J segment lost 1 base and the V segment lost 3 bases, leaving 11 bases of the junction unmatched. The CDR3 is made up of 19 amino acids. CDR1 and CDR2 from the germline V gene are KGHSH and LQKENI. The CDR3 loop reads CASSPRPLAGGRGTDTQYF. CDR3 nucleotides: TGTGCCAGCTCACCTCGGCCTCTAGCGGGGGGGCGAGGCACAGATACGCAGTATTTT.

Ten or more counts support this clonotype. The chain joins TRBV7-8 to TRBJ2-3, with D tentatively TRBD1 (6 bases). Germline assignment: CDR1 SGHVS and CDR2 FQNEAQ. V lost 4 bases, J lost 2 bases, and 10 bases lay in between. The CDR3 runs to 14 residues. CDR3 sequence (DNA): TGTGCCAGCAGCTGGGTGGGGGCCACAGATACGCAGTATTTT. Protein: CASSWVGATDTQYF.

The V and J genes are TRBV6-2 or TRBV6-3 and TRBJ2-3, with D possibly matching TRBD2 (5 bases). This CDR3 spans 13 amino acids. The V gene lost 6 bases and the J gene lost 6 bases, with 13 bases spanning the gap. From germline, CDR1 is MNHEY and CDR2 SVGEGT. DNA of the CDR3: TGTGCCAGCAGACCTAGCAGCGCGGATACGCAGTATTTT. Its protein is CASRPSSADTQYF.

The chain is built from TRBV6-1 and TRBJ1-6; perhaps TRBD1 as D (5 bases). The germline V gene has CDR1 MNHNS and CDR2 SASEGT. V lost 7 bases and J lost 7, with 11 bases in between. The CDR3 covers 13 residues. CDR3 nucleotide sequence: TGTGCCAGCAAGACAGCATTAAATTCACCCCTCCACTTT. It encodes CASKTALNSPLHF.

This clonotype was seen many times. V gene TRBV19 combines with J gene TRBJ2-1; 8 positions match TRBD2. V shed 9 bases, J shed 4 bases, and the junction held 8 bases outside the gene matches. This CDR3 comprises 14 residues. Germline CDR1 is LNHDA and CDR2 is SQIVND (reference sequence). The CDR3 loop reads CASQGLGDYNEQFF. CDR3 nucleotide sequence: TGTGCCAGCCAGGGACTAGGGGATTACAATGAGCAGTTCTTC.

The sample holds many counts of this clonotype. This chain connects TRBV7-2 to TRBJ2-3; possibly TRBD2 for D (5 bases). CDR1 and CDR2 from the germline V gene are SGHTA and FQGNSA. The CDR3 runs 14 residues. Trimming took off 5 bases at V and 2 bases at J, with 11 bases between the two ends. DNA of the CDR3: TGTGCCAGCAGCCCGGGGTGGAACACAGATACGCAGTATTTT. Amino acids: CASSPGWNTDTQYF.

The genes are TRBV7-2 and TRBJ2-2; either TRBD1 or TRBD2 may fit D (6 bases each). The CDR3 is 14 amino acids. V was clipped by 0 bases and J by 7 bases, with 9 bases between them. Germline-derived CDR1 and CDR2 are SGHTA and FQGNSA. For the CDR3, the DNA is TGTGCCAGCAGCTTAGCGGGGGGCCGCGGGGAGCTGTTTTTT. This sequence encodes CASSLAGGRGELFF.

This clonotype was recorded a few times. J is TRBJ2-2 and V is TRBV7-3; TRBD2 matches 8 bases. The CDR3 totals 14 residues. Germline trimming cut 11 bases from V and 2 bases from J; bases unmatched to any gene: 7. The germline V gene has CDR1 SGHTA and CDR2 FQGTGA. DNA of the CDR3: TGTGCCTGCGGGGGGACCCTTAACACCGGGGAGCTGTTTTTT. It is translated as CACGGTLNTGELFF. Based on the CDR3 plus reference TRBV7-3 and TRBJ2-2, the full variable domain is GAGVSQTPSNKVTEKGKYVELRCDPISGHTALYWYRQSLGQGPEFLIYFQGTGAADDSGLPNDRFFAVRPEGSVSTLKIQRTERGDSAVYLCACGGTLNTGELFFGEGSRLTVL.

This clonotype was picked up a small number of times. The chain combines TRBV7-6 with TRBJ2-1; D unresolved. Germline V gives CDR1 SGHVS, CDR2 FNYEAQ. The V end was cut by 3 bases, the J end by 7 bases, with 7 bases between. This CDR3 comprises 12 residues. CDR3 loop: CASSFNGNEQFF. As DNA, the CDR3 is TGTGCCAGCAGCTTTAACGGGAATGAGCAGTTCTTC.

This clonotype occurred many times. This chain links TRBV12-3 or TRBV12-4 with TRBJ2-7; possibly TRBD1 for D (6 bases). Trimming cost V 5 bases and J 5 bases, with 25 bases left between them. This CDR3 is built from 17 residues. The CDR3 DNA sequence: TGTGCCAGCAGTCCTCATATTTACAGGGCCCGAAAGAACGAGCAGTACTTC. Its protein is CASSPHIYRARKNEQYF.

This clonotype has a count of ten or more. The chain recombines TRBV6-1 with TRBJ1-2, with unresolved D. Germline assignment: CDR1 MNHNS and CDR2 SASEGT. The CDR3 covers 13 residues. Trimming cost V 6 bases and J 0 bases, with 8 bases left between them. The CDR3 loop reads CASREVANYGYTF. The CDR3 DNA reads TGTGCCAGCAGAGAGGTAGCTAACTATGGCTACACCTTC.

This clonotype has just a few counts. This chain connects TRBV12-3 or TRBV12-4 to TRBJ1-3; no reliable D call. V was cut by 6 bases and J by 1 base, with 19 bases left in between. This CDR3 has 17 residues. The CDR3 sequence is CASRRRPGGDSGNTIYF. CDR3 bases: TGTGCCAGCAGACGCCGCCCCGGAGGAGATTCTGGAAACACCATATATTTT.

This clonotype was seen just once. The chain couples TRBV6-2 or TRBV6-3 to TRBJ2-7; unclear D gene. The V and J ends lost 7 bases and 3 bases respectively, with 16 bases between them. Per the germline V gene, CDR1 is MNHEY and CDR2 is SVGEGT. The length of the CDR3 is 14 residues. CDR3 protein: CASNSGIRRYEQYF. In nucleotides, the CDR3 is TGTGCCAGCAACTCGGGTATTAGGCGCTACGAGCAGTACTTC.

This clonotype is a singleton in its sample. CDR3 bases: TGTGCCAGTAGTAACGACAGACAGGGGGCAATAACCTACGAGCAGTACTTC. The encoded protein is CASSNDRQGAITYEQYF. This rearrangement joins TRBV19 to TRBJ2-7; 10 bases match TRBD1. V lost 4 bases, J lost 2 bases, and 11 bases stayed unmatched. Germline CDR1 and CDR2: LNHDA and SQIVND (reference sequence). The CDR3 covers 17 residues.

In DNA form, the CDR3 reads TGCGCCAGCAGCCCCAGGGACGCAGCGGGAACGCAGTATTTT. This translates into CASSPRDAAGTQYF. This chain joins TRBV5-1 and TRBJ2-3; 7 nucleotides align to TRBD2. The CDR3 extends over 14 amino acids. The J segment lost 9 bases and the V segment lost 4 bases, leaving 11 bases of the junction unmatched. Per germline, CDR1 SGHRS and CDR2 YFSETQ.

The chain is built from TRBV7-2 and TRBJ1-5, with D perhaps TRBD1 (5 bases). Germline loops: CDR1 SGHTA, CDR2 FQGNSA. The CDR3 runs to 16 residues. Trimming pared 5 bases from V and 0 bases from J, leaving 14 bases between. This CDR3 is CASSREGRNSNQPQHF. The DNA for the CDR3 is TGTGCCAGCAGCAGAGAGGGACGGAATAGCAATCAGCCCCAGCATTTT.

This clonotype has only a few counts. In DNA, the CDR3 is TGTGCCAGCAGCTTAGAAGGTTGGAGGGTCCACGAGCAGTACTTC. Protein: CASSLEGWRVHEQYF. The V and J genes are TRBV7-6 and TRBJ2-7; D possibly corresponds to TRBD2 (6 bases). The CDR3 contains 15 residues. V lost 1 base to trimming and J lost 5 bases, with 15 bases between them. Per the germline V gene, CDR1 is SGHVS and CDR2 is FNYEAQ.

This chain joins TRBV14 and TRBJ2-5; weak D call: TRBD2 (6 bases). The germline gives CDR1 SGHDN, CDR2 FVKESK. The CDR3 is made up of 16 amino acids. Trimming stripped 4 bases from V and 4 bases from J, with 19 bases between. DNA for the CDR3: TGTGCCAGCAGCCTTTATACCGGGACTCCGGGAGAGACCCAGTACTTC. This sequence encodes CASSLYTGTPGETQYF.

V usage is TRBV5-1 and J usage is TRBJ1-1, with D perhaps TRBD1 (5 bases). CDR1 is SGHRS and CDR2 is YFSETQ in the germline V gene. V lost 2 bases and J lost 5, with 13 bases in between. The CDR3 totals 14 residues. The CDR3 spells CASSFGGSGTEAFF. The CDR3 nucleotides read TGCGCCAGCAGCTTCGGGGGATCAGGGACTGAAGCTTTCTTT.

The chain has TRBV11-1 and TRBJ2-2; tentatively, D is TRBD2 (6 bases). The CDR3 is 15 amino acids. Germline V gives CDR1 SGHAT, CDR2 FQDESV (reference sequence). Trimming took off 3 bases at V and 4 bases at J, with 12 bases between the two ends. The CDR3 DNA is TGTGCCAGCAGCTTGGCGCTGGGGGGCACCGGGGAGCTGTTTTTT. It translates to CASSLALGGTGELFF. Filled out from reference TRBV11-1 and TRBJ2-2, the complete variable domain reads EAEVAQSPRYKITEKSQAVAFWCDPISGHATLYWYRQILGQGPELLVQFQDESVVDDSQLPKDRFSAERLKGVDSTLKIQPAELGDSAMYLCASSLALGGTGELFFGEGSRLTVL.

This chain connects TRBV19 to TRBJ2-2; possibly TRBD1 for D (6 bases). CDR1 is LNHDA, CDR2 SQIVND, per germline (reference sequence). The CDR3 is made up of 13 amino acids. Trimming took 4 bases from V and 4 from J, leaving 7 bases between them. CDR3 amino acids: CASSTGVTGELFF. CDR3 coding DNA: TGTGCCAGTAGTACAGGGGTCACCGGGGAGCTGTTTTTT.

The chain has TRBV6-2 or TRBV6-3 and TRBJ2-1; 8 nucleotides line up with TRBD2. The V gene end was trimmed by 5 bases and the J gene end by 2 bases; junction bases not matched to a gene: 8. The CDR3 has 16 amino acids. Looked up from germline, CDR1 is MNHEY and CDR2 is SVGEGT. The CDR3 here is CASSSLSGKTYNEQFF. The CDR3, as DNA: TGTGCCAGCAGTAGCCTTAGCGGGAAGACCTACAATGAGCAGTTCTTC.

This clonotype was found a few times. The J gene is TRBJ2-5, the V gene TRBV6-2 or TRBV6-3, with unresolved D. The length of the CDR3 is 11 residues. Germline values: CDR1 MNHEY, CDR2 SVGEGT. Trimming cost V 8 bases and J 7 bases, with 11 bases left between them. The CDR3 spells CASGDGGTQYF. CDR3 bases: TGTGCCAGCGGTGACGGCGGGACCCAGTACTTC.

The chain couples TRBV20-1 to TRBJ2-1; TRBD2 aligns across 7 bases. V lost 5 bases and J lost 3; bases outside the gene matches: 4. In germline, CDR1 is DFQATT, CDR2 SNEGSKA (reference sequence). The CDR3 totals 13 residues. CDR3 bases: TGCAGTGCTGAGCGGGGAAGCTACAATGAGCAGTTCTTC. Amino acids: CSAERGSYNEQFF.

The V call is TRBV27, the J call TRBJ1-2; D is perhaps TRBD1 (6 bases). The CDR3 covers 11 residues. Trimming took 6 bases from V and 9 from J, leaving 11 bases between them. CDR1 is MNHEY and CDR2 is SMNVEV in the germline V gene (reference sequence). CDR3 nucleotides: TGTGCCAGCAGGGGGGCGCGGAGCTACACCTTC. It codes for CASRGARSYTF.

CDR3 residues: CATAPRDSSTDTQYF. The CDR3 DNA reads as TGTGCCACCGCCCCCCGGGACTCGAGCACAGATACGCAGTATTTT. This chain connects TRBV5-4 to TRBJ2-3; D is possibly TRBD2 (6 bases). Trimming took 9 bases from V and 0 from J, leaving 17 bases between them. The CDR3 loop spans 15 amino acids. CDR1 and CDR2 from the germline V gene are SGHNT and YYREEE (reference sequence).

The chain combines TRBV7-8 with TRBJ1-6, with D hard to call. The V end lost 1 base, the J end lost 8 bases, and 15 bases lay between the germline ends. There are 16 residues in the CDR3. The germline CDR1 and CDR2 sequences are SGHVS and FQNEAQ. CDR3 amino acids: CASSLVYRARDSPLHF. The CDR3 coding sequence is TGTGCCAGCAGCTTAGTTTATAGGGCAAGGGATTCACCCCTCCACTTT. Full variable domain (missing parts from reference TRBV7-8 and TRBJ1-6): GAGVSQSPRYKVAKRGQDVALRCDPISGHVSLFWYQQALGQGPEFLTYFQNEAQLDKSGLPSDRFFAERPEGSVSTLKIQRTQQEDSAVYLCASSLVYRARDSPLHFGNGTRLTVT.

CDR3 sequence: CASSLVSWTDTQYF. The CDR3 nucleotides are TGTGCCAGCAGCTTAGTCTCCTGGACAGATACGCAGTATTTT. V is TRBV7-8 and J is TRBJ2-3; no clear D. V dropped 1 base and J dropped 3 bases, with 8 bases sitting between them. CDR3 size: 14 residues. Germline V gene data show CDR1 as SGHVS and CDR2 as FQNEAQ.